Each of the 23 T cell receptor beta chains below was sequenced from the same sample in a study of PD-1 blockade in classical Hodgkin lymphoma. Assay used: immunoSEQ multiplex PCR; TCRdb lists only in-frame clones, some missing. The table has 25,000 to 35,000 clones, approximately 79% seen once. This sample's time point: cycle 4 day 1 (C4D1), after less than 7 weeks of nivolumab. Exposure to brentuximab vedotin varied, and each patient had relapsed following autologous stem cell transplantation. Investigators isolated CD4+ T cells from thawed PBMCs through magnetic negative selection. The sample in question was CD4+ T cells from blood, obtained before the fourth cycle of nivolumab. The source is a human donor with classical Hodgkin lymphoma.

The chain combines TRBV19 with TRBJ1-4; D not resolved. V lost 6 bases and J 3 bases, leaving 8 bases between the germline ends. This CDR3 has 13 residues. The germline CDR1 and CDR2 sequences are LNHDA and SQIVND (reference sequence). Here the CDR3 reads CASSPPANEKLFF. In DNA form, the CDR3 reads TGTGCCAGTAGCCCTCCAGCTAATGAAAAACTGTTTTTT.

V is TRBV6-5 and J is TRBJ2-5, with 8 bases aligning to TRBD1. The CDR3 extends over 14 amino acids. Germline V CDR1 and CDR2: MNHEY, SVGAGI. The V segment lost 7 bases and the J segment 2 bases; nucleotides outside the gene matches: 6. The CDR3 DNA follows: TGTGCCAGCACCTCAACAGGGGGACAAGAGACCCAGTACTTC. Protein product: CASTSTGGQETQYF.

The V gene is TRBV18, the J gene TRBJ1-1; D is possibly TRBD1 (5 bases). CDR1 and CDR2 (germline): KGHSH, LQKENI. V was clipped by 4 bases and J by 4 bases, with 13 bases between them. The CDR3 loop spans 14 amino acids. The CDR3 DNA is TGTGCCAGCTCACGCGTAGGGGCATTCACTGAAGCTTTCTTT. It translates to CASSRVGAFTEAFF.

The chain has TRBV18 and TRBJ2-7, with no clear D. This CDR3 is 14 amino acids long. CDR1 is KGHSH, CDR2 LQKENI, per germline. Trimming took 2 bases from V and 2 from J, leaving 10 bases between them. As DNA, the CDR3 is TGTGCCAGCTCACCAGGGCAGGCGGCCTACGAGCAGTACTTC. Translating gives CASSPGQAAYEQYF.

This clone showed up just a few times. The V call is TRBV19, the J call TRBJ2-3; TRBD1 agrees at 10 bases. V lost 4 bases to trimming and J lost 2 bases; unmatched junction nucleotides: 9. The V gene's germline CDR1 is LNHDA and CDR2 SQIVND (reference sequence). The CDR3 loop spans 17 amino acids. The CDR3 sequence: CASSTRTGGRFTDTQYF. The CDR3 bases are TGTGCCAGTAGTACGAGGACAGGGGGGAGGTTCACAGATACGCAGTATTTT.

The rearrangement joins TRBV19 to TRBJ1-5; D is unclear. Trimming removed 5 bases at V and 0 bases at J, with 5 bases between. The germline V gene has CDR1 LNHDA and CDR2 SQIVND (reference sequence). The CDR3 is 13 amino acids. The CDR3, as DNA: TGTGCCAGTAGTCTGGATAGCAATCAGCCCCAGCATTTT. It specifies CASSLDSNQPQHF.

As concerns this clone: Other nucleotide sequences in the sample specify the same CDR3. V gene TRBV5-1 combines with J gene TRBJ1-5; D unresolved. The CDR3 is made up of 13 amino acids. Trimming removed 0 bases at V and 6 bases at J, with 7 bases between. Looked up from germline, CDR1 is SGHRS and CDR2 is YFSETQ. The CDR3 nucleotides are TGCGCCAGCAGCTTGGAGGGCGGTCAGCCCCAGCATTTT. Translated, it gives CASSLEGGQPQHF.

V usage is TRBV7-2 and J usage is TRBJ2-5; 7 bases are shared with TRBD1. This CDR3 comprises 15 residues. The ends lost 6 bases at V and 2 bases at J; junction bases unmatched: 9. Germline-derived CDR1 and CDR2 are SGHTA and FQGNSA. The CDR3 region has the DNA TGTGCCAGCAGTTATGACAGGGTGACTCAAGAGACCCAGTACTTC. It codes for CASSYDRVTQETQYF.

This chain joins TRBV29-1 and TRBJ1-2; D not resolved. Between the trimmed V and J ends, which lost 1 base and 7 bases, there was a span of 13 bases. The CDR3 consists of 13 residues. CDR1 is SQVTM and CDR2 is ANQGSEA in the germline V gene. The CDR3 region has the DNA TGCAGCGTTGAAGTGGGAGGGTATAGTGGCTACACCTTC. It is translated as CSVEVGGYSGYTF.

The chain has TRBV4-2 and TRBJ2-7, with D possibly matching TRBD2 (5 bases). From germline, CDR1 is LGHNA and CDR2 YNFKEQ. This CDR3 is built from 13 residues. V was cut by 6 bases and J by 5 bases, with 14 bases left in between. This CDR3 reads CASSQRLWDEQYF. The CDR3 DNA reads TGTGCCAGCAGTCAGCGGTTATGGGACGAGCAGTACTTC.

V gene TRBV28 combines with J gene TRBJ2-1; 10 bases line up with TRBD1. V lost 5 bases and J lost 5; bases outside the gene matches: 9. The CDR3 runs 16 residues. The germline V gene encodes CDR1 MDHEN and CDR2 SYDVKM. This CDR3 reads CASSPLTGGADNEQFF. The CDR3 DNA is TGTGCCAGCAGTCCGCTGACAGGGGGCGCCGACAATGAGCAGTTCTTC.

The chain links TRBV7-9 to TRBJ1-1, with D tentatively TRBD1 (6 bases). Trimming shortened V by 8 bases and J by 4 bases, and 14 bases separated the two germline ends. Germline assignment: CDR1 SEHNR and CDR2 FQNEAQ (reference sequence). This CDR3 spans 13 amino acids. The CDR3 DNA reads TGTGCCAGCGGCCAACAGGGTGGCACTGAAGCTTTCTTT. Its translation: CASGQQGGTEAFF.

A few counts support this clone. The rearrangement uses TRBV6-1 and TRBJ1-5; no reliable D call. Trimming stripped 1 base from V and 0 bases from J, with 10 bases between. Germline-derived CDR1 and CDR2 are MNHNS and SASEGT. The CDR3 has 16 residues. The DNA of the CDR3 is TGTGCCAGCAGTGAAGGTCCCGGAGATAGCAATCAGCCCCAGCATTTT. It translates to CASSEGPGDSNQPQHF.

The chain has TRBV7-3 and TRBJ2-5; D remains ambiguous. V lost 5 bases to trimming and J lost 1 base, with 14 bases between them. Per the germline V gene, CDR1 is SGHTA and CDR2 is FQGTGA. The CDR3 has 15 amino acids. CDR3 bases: TGTGCCAGCAGCCCCCCAGTGCCGGGCCAAGAGACCCAGTACTTC. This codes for CASSPPVPGQETQYF.

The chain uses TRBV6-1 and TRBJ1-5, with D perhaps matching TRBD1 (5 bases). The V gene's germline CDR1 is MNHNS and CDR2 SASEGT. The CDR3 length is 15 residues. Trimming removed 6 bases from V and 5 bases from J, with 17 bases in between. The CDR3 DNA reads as TGTGCCAGCAGACTCGGGGCCAGGGTGGATCAGCCCCAGCATTTT. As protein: CASRLGARVDQPQHF.

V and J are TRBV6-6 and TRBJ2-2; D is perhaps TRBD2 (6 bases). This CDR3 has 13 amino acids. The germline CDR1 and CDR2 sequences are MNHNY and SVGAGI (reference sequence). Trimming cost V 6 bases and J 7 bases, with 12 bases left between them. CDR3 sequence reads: CASSTLGGGELFF. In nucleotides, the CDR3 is TGTGCCAGCAGCACCTTGGGGGGCGGGGAGCTGTTTTTT.

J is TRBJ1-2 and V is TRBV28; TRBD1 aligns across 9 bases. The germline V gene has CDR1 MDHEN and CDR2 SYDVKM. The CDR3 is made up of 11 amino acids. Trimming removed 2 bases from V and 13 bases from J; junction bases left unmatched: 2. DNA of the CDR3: TGTGCCAGCAGTTTAGGGACAGGGCTCACCTTC. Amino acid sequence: CASSLGTGLTF.

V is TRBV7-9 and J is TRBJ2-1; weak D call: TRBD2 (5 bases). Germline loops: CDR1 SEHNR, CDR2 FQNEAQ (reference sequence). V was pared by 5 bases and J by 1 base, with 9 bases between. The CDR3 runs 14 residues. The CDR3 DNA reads TGTGCCAGCAGCAGTACGGGATCCTACAATGAGCAGTTCTTC. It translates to CASSSTGSYNEQFF.

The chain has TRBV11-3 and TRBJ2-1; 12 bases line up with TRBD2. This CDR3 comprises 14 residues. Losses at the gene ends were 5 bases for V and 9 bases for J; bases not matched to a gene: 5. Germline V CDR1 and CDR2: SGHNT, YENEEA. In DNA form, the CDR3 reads TGTGCCAGCAGCGCGGGACTAGCGGGTGGTGAGCAGTTCTTC. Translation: CASSAGLAGGEQFF. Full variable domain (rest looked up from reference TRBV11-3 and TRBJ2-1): EAGVVQSPRYKIIEKKQPVAFWCNPISGHNTLYWYLQNLGQGPELLIRYENEEAVDDSQLPKDRFSAERLKGVDSTLKIQPAELGDSAVYLCASSAGLAGGEQFFGPGTRLTVL.

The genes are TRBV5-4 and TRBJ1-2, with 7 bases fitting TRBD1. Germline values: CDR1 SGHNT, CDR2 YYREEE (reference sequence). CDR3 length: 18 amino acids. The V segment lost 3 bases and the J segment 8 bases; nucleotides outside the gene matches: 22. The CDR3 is CASSWGQSPTLSLGGYTF. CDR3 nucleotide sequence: TGTGCCAGCAGCTGGGGACAGTCTCCCACTTTAAGTTTGGGAGGCTACACCTTC.

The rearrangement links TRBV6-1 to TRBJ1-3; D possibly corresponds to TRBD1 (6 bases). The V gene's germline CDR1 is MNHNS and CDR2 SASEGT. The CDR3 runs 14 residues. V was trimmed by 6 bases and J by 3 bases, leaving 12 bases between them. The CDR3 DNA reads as TGTGCCAGCAGGCTACAGGGAATTGGAAACACCATATATTTT. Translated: CASRLQGIGNTIYF.

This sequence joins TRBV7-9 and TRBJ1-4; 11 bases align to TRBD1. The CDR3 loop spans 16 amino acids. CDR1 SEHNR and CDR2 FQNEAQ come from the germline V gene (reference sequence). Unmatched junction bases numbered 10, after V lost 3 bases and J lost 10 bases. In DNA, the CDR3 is TGTGCCAGCAGCTTTACTGGACAGGGGGCTTTAGTAAAACTGTTTTTT. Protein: CASSFTGQGALVKLFF.

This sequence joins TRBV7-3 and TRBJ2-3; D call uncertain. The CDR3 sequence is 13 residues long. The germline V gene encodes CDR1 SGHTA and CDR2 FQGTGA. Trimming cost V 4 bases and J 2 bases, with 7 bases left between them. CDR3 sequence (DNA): TGTGCCAGCAGCTGGGGTCACACAGATACGCAGTATTTT. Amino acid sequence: CASSWGHTDTQYF.